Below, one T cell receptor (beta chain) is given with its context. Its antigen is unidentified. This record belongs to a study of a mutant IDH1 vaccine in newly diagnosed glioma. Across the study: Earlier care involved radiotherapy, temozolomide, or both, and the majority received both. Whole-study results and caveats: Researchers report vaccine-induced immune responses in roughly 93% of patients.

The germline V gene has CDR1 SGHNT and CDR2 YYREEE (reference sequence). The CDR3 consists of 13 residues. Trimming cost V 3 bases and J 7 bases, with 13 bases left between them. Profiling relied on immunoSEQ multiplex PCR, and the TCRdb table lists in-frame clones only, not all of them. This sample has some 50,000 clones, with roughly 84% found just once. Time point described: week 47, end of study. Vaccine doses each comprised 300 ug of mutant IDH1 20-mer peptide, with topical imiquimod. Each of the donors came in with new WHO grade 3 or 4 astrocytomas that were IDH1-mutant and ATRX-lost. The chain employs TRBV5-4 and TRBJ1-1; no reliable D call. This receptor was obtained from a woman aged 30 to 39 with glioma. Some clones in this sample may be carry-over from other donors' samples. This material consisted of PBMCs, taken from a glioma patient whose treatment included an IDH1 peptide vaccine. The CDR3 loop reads CASSSGAKGEAFF. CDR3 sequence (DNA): TGTGCCAGCAGCTCCGGAGCTAAAGGTGAAGCTTTCTTT.